These T cell receptor beta chains were read from a single sample in a study of blood T cell repertoires in COVID-19. The method was immunoSEQ multiplex PCR; TCRdb's version includes in-frame clones alone and lacks a portion of them. The sample has roughly 340,000 clones; around 87% are singletons. Material: PBMCs or T cells enriched from blood (not recorded which). These TCRs come from a man aged 40-49 years in a cohort exposed to, infected with or recovered from COVID-19 (not recorded which). Both conserved end residues are part of each CDR3. The order of the fields is V gene, J gene, clone size, CDR3 protein. The size of a clone is reported for some rows only, either as once, few or many, or as a class for expanded clones.

TRBV19	TRBJ2-3	NA	CASSIGGSTDTQYF
TRBV27	TRBJ1-2	NA	CASSLRDTGVGGYTF
TRBV18	TRBJ1-2	NA	CASSLEQGADGYTF
TRBV5-1	TRBJ1-3	NA	CASSEGRPGNTIYF
TRBV20-1	TRBJ2-5	NA	CSASSGVKTQYF
TRBV30	TRBJ2-7	few	CAWSRGSGSGEQYF
TRBV28	TRBJ1-4	NA	CASSLSGGTNEKLFF
TRBV12-5	TRBJ1-6	NA	CASGRQGNSPLHF
TRBV19	TRBJ1-2	NA	CASSPRNYGYTF
TRBV2	TRBJ1-4	NA	CASTPGTGNEKLFF
TRBV9	TRBJ2-3	NA	CASSAGLAAPDTQYF
TRBV5-1	TRBJ2-7	NA	CASSSGQGYEQYF
TRBV29-1	TRBJ2-3	NA	CSANRQGPDTQYF
TRBV3-1/TRBV3-2	TRBJ2-7	NA	CASSQGREQYF
TRBV1	TRBJ1-1	NA	CTSSQGGREAFF
TRBV28	TRBJ2-3	few	CASSSQTSASTDTQYF